The clone carrying this T cell receptor (beta chain) has just a few counts. This entry is derived from a study of blood T cell repertoires in COVID-19. Across the study: From the United States, Italy and Spain came samples of acute and convalescent COVID-19. Nucleic acid was either cDNA or gDNA, and it came from T cells, B-cell-depleted T cells, or PBMCs.

The CDR3 consists of 12 residues. The germline V and J ends were trimmed by 4 bases and 12 bases, with 15 bases remaining between them. Authors' methods: Reference gene primer amplification gave nucleated cell count estimates. Some clones are missing from TCRdb's copy, which holds only in-frame ones; the method was immunoSEQ multiplex PCR. The V and J calls and the clone size are those of that table, but D and trimming were determined from the DNA. The sample lists 150,000 to 200,000 clones; roughly 84% were seen once. The V gene is TRBV12-3 or TRBV12-4, the J gene TRBJ1-1; D is perhaps TRBD1 (5 bases). The TCR sequence derives from a woman older than 75 with acute or convalescent COVID-19. The source material was peripheral blood. CDR3 bases: TGTGCCAGCAGTTGGGACTACGAGGTTACTTTCTTT. Residues: CASSWDYEVTFF.